Reported below is one T cell receptor beta chain. This clonotype was observed a few times. Its specific antigen is unknown. No base quality values were provided; no much bigger clone lies one nucleotide off. From the cysteine through the phenylalanine, the CDR3 covers 15 amino acids. Of the read, only the CDR3 DNA is kept; its 45 bases are in frame from base 1. Compared with germline, V lacks 3 bases and J lacks 2 bases; bases without a gene match: 5. Taken from the germline V gene (reference sequence), the CDR1 and CDR2 loops are DFQATT and SNEGSKA. The sample comes from a study of T-cell reconstitution after alpha-beta-depleted transplantation in children (dated by TCRdb to about 2016). Broadly, across the study: T-cell immune reconstitution after TCRalphabeta/CD19-depleted allogeneic hematopoietic cell transplantation in children was quantitatively tracked in the study by means of TCR repertoire profiling. The study at large found these results: Hyperexpanded clone frequencies declined over subsequent months; after one year, T-cell counts and TCRbeta diversity were mostly attributed to newly produced T cells. In some patients, high TCRbeta diversity at day 60 was attributed to recipient T cells and intrathymic progenitors that had survived conditioning. The apparently early alphabetaT-cell count recovery about two months after transplant was reportedly dependent on only several hundred rapidly expanded clones derived from non-depleted graft cells.

Reading the label with the study, this specimen's treatment or condition is: allogeneic hematopoietic cell transplantation with graft depleted of TCRalphabeta T cells and CD19 B cells. TCRalphabeta/CD19-depleted allogeneic hematopoietic cell grafts were given to the transplant recipients, all of whom were children. The method behind the library was PCR. Sequencing used an Illumina HiSeq 2500. TCR library preparation used molecular barcoding, with unique molecular identifiers applied to normalize quantification of the TCRbeta repertoire. TCRdb redid the processing of the public reads, applying fastp at Q25 and MiXCR, and retained in-frame beta chains. Entries are consolidated by CDR3 protein sequence, retaining the most common genes and DNA. This sample gives about 1,000,000 distinct CDR3 sequences in total; 25% to 30% of them show up just once. The ten largest clonotypes hold about 28% of the sample.

The chain was built from TRBV20-1 and TRBJ2-3; 10 bases in the junction line up with TRBD2. The origin of this receptor is a boy less than two years old who had a stem cell transplant for SCID, so the T cells may come from the graft donor. The specimen was PBMCs, mostly from graft donor cells, collected 360 days after TCRalphabeta/CD19-depleted stem cell transplant. The nucleotide sequence reads as follows: TGCAGTGCTAGGGAAAGCGGGGGGGACACAGATACGCAGTATTTT. Its protein is CSARESGGDTDTQYF.